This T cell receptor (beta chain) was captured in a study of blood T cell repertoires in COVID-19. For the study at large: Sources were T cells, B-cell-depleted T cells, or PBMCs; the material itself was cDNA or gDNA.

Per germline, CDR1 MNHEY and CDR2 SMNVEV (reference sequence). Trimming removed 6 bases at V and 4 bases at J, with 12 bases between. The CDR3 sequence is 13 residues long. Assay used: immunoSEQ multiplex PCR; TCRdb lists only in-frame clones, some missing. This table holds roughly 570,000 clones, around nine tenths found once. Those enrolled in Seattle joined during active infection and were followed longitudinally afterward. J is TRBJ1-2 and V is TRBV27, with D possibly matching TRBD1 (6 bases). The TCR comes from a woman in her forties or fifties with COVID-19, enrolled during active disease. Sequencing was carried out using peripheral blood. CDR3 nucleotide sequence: TGTGCCAGCAGCCCGGGGGGGCCCTATGGCTACACCTTC. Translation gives CASSPGGPYGYTF.